This T cell receptor beta chain originates from a study of cytomegalovirus exposure and HLA in healthy donors. The primer mix had 60 Vbeta and 13 Jbeta primers. Repertoires were generated with immunoSEQ multiplex PCR, while TCRdb's copy carries only in-frame clones and drops some. The sample includes under 200,000 clones. Overall study findings and caveats: A prior analysis recorded that most TCR beta V segments were productive about 90% or about 30% of the time. Differences between HLA loci emerged in a later analysis of TCR association rates, with DRB1 most and HLA-C fewest. Among TCR sequences, most were rare, though some public TCRs appeared in many donors.

Donors were nominally healthy when sampled, though unrecorded immune exposures were likely. The V end was cut by 0 bases, the J end by 8 bases, with 14 bases between. CDR1 is LGHNA and CDR2 is YNFKEQ in the germline V gene. The CDR3 runs to 15 residues. Points on this clone: The target antigen is unknown.

This TCR derives from a man aged 30 to 39 in good health and CMV-seronegative. The chain is built from TRBV4-2 and TRBJ2-1; D not certain. The source material was PBMCs. CDR3 bases: TGTGCCAGCAGCCAAGATCATTCGCGTTCCGATGAGCAGTTCTTC. This translates into CASSQDHSRSDEQFF.